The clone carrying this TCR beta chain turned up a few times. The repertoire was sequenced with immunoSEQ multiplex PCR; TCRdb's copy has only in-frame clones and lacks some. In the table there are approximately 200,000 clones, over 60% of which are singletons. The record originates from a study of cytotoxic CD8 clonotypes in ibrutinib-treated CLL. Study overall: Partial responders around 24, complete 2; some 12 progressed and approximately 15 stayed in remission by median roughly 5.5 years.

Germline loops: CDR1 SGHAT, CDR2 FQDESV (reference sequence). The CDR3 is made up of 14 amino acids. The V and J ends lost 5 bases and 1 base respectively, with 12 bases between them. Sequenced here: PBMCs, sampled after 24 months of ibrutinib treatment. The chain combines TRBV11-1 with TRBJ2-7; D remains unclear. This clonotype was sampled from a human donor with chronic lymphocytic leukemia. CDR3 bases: TGTGCCAGCAGCCGAAAGGCCGGTTCCTACGAGCAGTACTTC. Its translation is CASSRKAGSYEQYF. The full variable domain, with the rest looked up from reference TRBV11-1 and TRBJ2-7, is EAEVAQSPRYKITEKSQAVAFWCDPISGHATLYWYRQILGQGPELLVQFQDESVVDDSQLPKDRFSAERLKGVDSTLKIQPAELGDSAMYLCASSRKAGSYEQYFGPGTRLTVT.